Listed here are 15 T cell receptor beta chains from one sample, sequenced in a study of cytomegalovirus exposure and HLA in healthy donors. Primers: 60 Vbeta forward and 13 Jbeta reverse. TCRdb's table, derived via immunoSEQ multiplex PCR, lists solely in-frame clones and lacks some. The sample holds 200,000 to 250,000 clones, roughly 89% seen once. The sample comprised PBMCs. The source is a woman aged 18-29 years in good health and CMV-seronegative.

The V and J genes are TRBV19 and TRBJ2-7, with D unresolved. Germline loops: CDR1 LNHDA, CDR2 SQIVND (reference sequence). The CDR3 runs 14 residues. The V end lost 3 bases, the J end lost 5 bases, and 14 bases lay between the germline ends. CDR3 in DNA: TGTGCCAGTAGTATTGGCAGGTCTTATGACGAGCAGTACTTC. This sequence encodes CASSIGRSYDEQYF.

The chain carries TRBV2 and TRBJ1-2; D is possibly TRBD1 (6 bases). Trimming removed 4 bases at V and 3 bases at J, with 15 bases between. The CDR3 is 15 residues long. Germline CDR1 SNHLY, CDR2 FYNNEI. The CDR3 here is CASSARTDSYYGYTF. For the CDR3, the DNA is TGTGCCAGCAGTGCAAGGACAGATTCCTACTATGGCTACACCTTC.

The V call is TRBV20-1, the J call TRBJ1-2; no firm D call. Trimming removed 8 bases at V and 6 bases at J, with 10 bases between. CDR1 DFQATT and CDR2 SNEGSKA come from the germline V gene (reference sequence). The CDR3 loop spans 10 amino acids. The chain's CDR3 is CSPRSDGYTF. Written as DNA, the CDR3 is TGCAGTCCTCGTTCGGATGGCTACACCTTC.

CDR3 in amino acids: CASSEYLSEATDTQYF. For the CDR3, the DNA is TGTGCCAGCAGTGAATATCTCTCTGAAGCGACAGATACGCAGTATTTT. This sequence joins TRBV25-1 and TRBJ2-3; D uncertain. The CDR3 contains 16 residues. CDR1 is MGHDK, CDR2 SYGVNS, per germline. With 0 bases removed from V and 3 bases from J, the gap between germline ends came to 13 bases.

The J gene is TRBJ2-1, the V gene TRBV27; tentative D call: TRBD2 (6 bases). Trimming shortened V by 7 bases and J by 7 bases, and 23 bases separated the two germline ends. The CDR3 extends over 16 amino acids. Germline V gives CDR1 MNHEY, CDR2 SMNVEV (reference sequence). The CDR3 sequence is CASTGALGLASNEQFF. For the CDR3, the DNA is TGTGCCAGCACCGGGGCGTTGGGACTGGCTTCGAATGAGCAGTTCTTC.

This chain uses TRBV9 with TRBJ2-1; no firm D call. The CDR3 consists of 14 residues. V was clipped by 4 bases and J by 12 bases, with 20 bases between them. In germline, CDR1 is SGDLS, CDR2 YYNGEE. CDR3 nucleotides: TGTGCCAGCAGCATAGAGAGGTATTCGGGTACGCAGTTCTTC. It specifies CASSIERYSGTQFF.

CDR3 loop: CASSQQQGGRVDTQYF. In DNA, the CDR3 is TGCGCCAGCAGCCAACAACAGGGTGGTCGGGTAGATACGCAGTATTTT. This rearrangement joins TRBV5-1 to TRBJ2-3; D may be TRBD1 (6 bases). CDR1 and CDR2 from the germline V gene are SGHRS and YFSETQ. The V gene lost 4 bases and the J gene lost 5 bases, with 20 bases spanning the gap. CDR3 length: 16 residues.

The chain is built from TRBV27 and TRBJ2-6; no definite D call. V lost 5 bases and J lost 5, with 19 bases in between. This CDR3 spans 17 amino acids. CDR1 and CDR2 (germline): MNHEY, SMNVEV (reference sequence). The CDR3 DNA sequence: TGTGCCAGCAGTCCTTTGGCCTTTTCTCGCTGGGCCAACGTCCTGACTTTC. Translating gives CASSPLAFSRWANVLTF.

The CDR3 spells CASSYGYRGSEQYF. In DNA form, the CDR3 reads TGTGCCAGCAGCTACGGGTACAGGGGGAGTGAGCAGTACTTC. This chain joins TRBV11-3 and TRBJ2-7; 8 bases are shared with TRBD1. Losses at the gene ends were 4 bases for V and 7 bases for J; bases not matched to a gene: 9. The CDR3 is 14 amino acids. CDR1 and CDR2 (germline): SGHNT, YENEEA.

Points on this clone: Mismatch with germline at one junction end may stem from a read error. The chain uses TRBV13 and TRBJ2-7; 11 positions agree with TRBD2. Germline V gene data show CDR1 as PRHDT and CDR2 as FYEKMQ (reference sequence). The CDR3 is 17 amino acids. CDR3 in DNA: TGTACCAGCAGCATTCTAGCGGGGGGCCGATCCTCCCACGAGCAGTACTTC. Its protein product is CTSSILAGGRSSHEQYF. Combining the CDR3 with reference TRBV13 and TRBJ2-7 gives the whole variable domain AAGVIQSPRHLIKEKRETATLKCYPIPRHDTVYWYQQGPGQDPQFLISFYEKMQSDKGSIPDRFSAQQFSDYHSELNMSSLELGDSALYFCTSSILAGGRSSHEQYFGPGTRLTVT.

This clone has just one count. The V and J genes are TRBV5-4 and TRBJ2-3; TRBD2 might be the D (7 bases). The germline V gene has CDR1 SGHNT and CDR2 YYREEE (reference sequence). The CDR3 totals 16 residues. The V end was cut by 2 bases, the J end by 3 bases, with 16 bases between. This CDR3 reads CASSFERGGRTDTQYF. The CDR3 nucleotides are TGTGCCAGCAGCTTTGAGAGGGGGGGCAGGACAGATACGCAGTATTTT.

This clone has just one count. V gene TRBV11-2 combines with J gene TRBJ1-4; 7 bases match TRBD1. Per the germline V gene, CDR1 is SGHAT and CDR2 is FQNNGV. V lost 4 bases and J lost 8; bases outside the gene matches: 13. This CDR3 contains 16 residues. The CDR3 DNA sequence: TGTGCCAGCAGCTCGCCCCAGACGACAGGGAGGGAAAAACTGTTTTTT. Encoded protein: CASSSPQTTGREKLFF.

This chain uses TRBV7-2 with TRBJ1-1; D remains unclear. The CDR3 totals 13 residues. The germline CDR1 and CDR2 sequences are SGHTA and FQGNSA. Trimming pared 2 bases from V and 6 bases from J, leaving 10 bases between. The CDR3 DNA is TGTGCCAGCAGCTTAATGCTGATAGCTGAAGCTTTCTTT. It yields the protein CASSLMLIAEAFF.

The chain employs TRBV9 and TRBJ1-2, with 7 bases aligning to TRBD1. This CDR3 has 18 residues. Germline CDR1 SGDLS, CDR2 YYNGEE. Unmatched junction bases numbered 20, after V lost 2 bases and J lost 7 bases. As DNA, the CDR3 is TGTGCCAGCAGCGTGGGGCTACAGGGGAAACTTGCCTATGGTGGCTACACCTTC. This codes for CASSVGLQGKLAYGGYTF. The full variable domain, rest sourced from reference TRBV9 and TRBJ1-2, is DSGVTQTPKHLITATGQRVTLRCSPRSGDLSVYWYQQSLDQGLQFLIQYYNGEERAKGNILERFSAQQFPDLHSELNLSSLELGDSALYFCASSVGLQGKLAYGGYTFGSGTRLTVV.

The chain employs TRBV5-4 and TRBJ2-7; D unclear. The V end lost 4 bases, the J end lost 3 bases, and 20 bases lay between the germline ends. The CDR3 is 16 residues long. Germline-derived CDR1 and CDR2 are SGHNT and YYREEE (reference sequence). The DNA for the CDR3 is TGTGCCAGCAGCCCAATCCCGCGGCCTACCTTCTACGAGCAGTACTTC. As protein: CASSPIPRPTFYEQYF.